These 25 T cell receptor beta chains were sequenced from one sample in a study of human T cells and chemical hapten exposure. MiXCR was run by TCRdb on the RACE reads, yielding one entry per CDR3 protein. The data hold more than 250,000 distinct CDR3 sequences, with about 9.4% observed a single time. Noted time point: pre-sensitization, week 0. Treatment defined: therapeutic diphenylcyclopropenone sensitization with weekly scalp DPC. Sequencing used whole blood, obtained in connection with sensitization to the hapten diphenylcyclopropenone (DPC). The receptors originated from a woman aged 40 to 50 with alopecia areata. Some clones in this sample may be carry-over from other donors' samples.

This clonotype was recorded a few times. This sequence joins TRBV9 and TRBJ2-7; the D call may be TRBD1 or TRBD2 (7 bases each). Germline-derived CDR1 and CDR2 are SGDLS and YYNGEE. V lost 0 bases and J 4 bases, leaving 11 bases between the germline ends. This CDR3 has 14 residues. CDR3 bases: TGTGCCAGCAGCGTAGAGCAGGGGGGGTACGAGCAGTACTTC. Translating gives CASSVEQGGYEQYF.

The chain is built from TRBV7-3 and TRBJ2-5, with 7 nucleotides matching TRBD1. With V trimmed by 5 bases and J by 3 bases, 3 bases remained unmatched. CDR1 and CDR2 (germline): SGHTA, FQGTGA. This CDR3 region has 13 residues. The CDR3 DNA sequence: TGTGCCAGCAGCGTTACAGGGGAAGAGACCCAGTACTTC. This encodes CASSVTGEETQYF.

A few counts support this clonotype. The rearrangement uses TRBV20-1 and TRBJ1-6; the match to TRBD1 covers 9 bases. V lost 0 bases, J lost 10 bases, and 7 bases stayed unmatched. The CDR3 runs 15 residues. Germline V lookup: CDR1 DFQATT, CDR2 SNEGSKA (reference sequence). CDR3: CSARDGGQGRSPLHF. The CDR3 DNA follows: TGCAGTGCTAGAGATGGGGGACAGGGACGATCACCCCTCCACTTT.

V is TRBV9 and J is TRBJ2-7; no clear D gene. This CDR3 has 13 amino acids. CDR1 SGDLS and CDR2 YYNGEE come from the germline V gene. V lost 4 bases, J lost 2 bases, and 10 bases lay in between. The CDR3 protein is CASSPETTYEQYF. The CDR3 DNA follows: TGTGCCAGCAGCCCAGAAACGACCTACGAGCAGTACTTC.

This clonotype occurred a few times. This chain connects TRBV5-1 to TRBJ2-1; D possibly corresponds to TRBD2 (6 bases). The CDR3 contains 13 residues. CDR1 and CDR2 (germline): SGHRS, YFSETQ. V lost 4 bases to trimming and J lost 4 bases, with 9 bases between them. The DNA for the CDR3 is TGCGCCAGCAGCCCCCTAGCGTACAATGAGCAGTTCTTC. As protein: CASSPLAYNEQFF.

This clonotype came up many times. The chain recombines TRBV28 with TRBJ2-1, with 8 bases fitting TRBD2. Germline trimming cut 6 bases from V and 7 bases from J; bases unmatched to any gene: 5. From germline, CDR1 is MDHEN and CDR2 SYDVKM. The CDR3 length is 13 residues. The CDR3 sequence: CASSRGGRNEQFF. CDR3 in DNA: TGTGCCAGCAGCCGGGGGGGGCGGAATGAGCAGTTCTTC.

This clonotype was seen only a few times. The chain uses TRBV7-2 and TRBJ2-3, with TRBD2 matching over 10 bases. From germline, CDR1 is SGHTA and CDR2 FQGNSA. CDR3 length equals 16 residues. With V trimmed by 1 base and J by 4 bases, 5 bases remained unmatched. CDR3 region: CASSLGNLAGADTQYF. Here the CDR3 DNA reads TGTGCCAGCAGCTTAGGTAATCTAGCGGGAGCAGATACGCAGTATTTT. Drawing the rest from reference TRBV7-2 and TRBJ2-3, the complete variable domain is GAGVSQSPSNKVTEKGKDVELRCDPISGHTALYWYRQSLGQGLEFLIYFQGNSAPDKSGLPSDRFSAERTGGSVSTLTIQRTQQEDSAVYLCASSLGNLAGADTQYFGPGTRLTVL.

This clonotype occurred many times. V gene TRBV7-2 combines with J gene TRBJ1-5; 7 nucleotides match TRBD1. Germline V gene data show CDR1 as SGHTA and CDR2 as FQGNSA. V gave up 1 base and J gave up 5 bases; unmatched junction bases: 5. This CDR3 is 15 amino acids long. DNA for the CDR3: TGTGCCAGCAGCTTAGTCACAGGGGCCGATCAGCCCCAGCATTTT. Translating it yields CASSLVTGADQPQHF. The whole variable domain, filled in from reference TRBV7-2 and TRBJ1-5, reads GAGVSQSPSNKVTEKGKDVELRCDPISGHTALYWYRQSLGQGLEFLIYFQGNSAPDKSGLPSDRFSAERTGGSVSTLTIQRTQQEDSAVYLCASSLVTGADQPQHFGDGTRLSIL.

The rearrangement joins TRBV29-1 to TRBJ2-5, with a tentative D call TRBD2 (5 bases). V was pared by 5 bases and J by 1 base, with 14 bases between. In germline, CDR1 is SQVTM, CDR2 ANQGSEA. The CDR3 extends over 14 amino acids. The CDR3 DNA reads as TGCAGCGTTTACTCGTACGGACTCCAAGAGACCCAGTACTTC. This gives the protein CSVYSYGLQETQYF.

This clonotype showed up many times. The chain links TRBV2 to TRBJ1-6; D gene unclear. The V gene lost 4 bases and the J gene lost 6 bases, with 13 bases spanning the gap. Germline V CDR1 and CDR2: SNHLY, FYNNEI. This CDR3 comprises 15 residues. CDR3 sequence reads: CASSVLETTNSPLHF. The CDR3 DNA sequence: TGTGCCAGCAGTGTACTGGAGACTACTAATTCACCCCTCCACTTT.

This clonotype was counted a few times. This chain connects TRBV9 to TRBJ2-3; D is undetermined. Trimming shortened V by 1 base and J by 3 bases, and 9 bases separated the two germline ends. The CDR3 contains 14 residues. Germline V lookup: CDR1 SGDLS, CDR2 YYNGEE. The CDR3 coding sequence is TGTGCCAGCAGCGTAAGCGTCAGGACAGATACGCAGTATTTT. Its protein is CASSVSVRTDTQYF.

The CDR3 nucleotides read TGTGCCAGCAGGCCAGACAGGGAAACCTACAATGAGCAGTTCTTC. Protein sequence: CASRPDRETYNEQFF. This chain links TRBV28 with TRBJ2-1; 7 positions agree with TRBD1. The germline V gene has CDR1 MDHEN and CDR2 SYDVKM. There are 15 residues in the CDR3. The ends lost 6 bases at V and 2 bases at J; junction bases unmatched: 7.

This clonotype was seen many times. This chain joins TRBV5-1 and TRBJ2-7; TRBD2 agrees at 8 bases. V was pared by 0 bases and J by 7 bases, with 3 bases of the junction left unmatched. The CDR3 length is 13 residues. Looked up from germline, CDR1 is SGHRS and CDR2 is YFSETQ. CDR3 amino acids: CASSLAGGREQYF. CDR3 bases: TGCGCCAGCAGCTTGGCGGGAGGGCGGGAGCAGTACTTC.

This clonotype was counted between two and nine times. The chain links TRBV3-1 to TRBJ2-4; D unresolved. Per the germline V gene, CDR1 is LGHDT and CDR2 is YNNKEL (reference sequence). The CDR3 contains 11 residues. With 4 bases removed from V and 9 bases from J, the gap between germline ends came to 7 bases. The CDR3 is CASSLRAIQYF. CDR3 DNA sequence: TGTGCCAGCAGCCTTCGGGCCATTCAGTACTTC.

CDR3 sequence reads: CASSGQAPYEQYF. The CDR3 region has the DNA TGTGCCAGCAGTGGCCAGGCCCCCTACGAGCAGTACTTC. V and J are TRBV28 and TRBJ2-7, with unresolved D. Germline CDR1 reads MDHEN; CDR2 reads SYDVKM. V was clipped by 5 bases and J by 2 bases, with 10 bases between them. The CDR3 covers 13 residues.

The chain employs TRBV21-1 and TRBJ2-7; TRBD1 was called by the table and not checked on the DNA. TRBV21-1 is noted as a pseudogene. The CDR3 is made up of 14 amino acids. The DNA for the CDR3 is TGTGCCAGCAGAAGAAACCCTGCTATCCACGAGCAGTACTTC. It yields the protein CASRRNPAIHEQYF.

This clonotype showed up just a few times. The rearrangement joins TRBV10-3 to TRBJ2-1; 7 bases are a match to TRBD1. The CDR3 totals 19 residues. Trimming took 0 bases from V and 8 from J; bases not matched to a gene: 19. Germline V lookup: CDR1 ENHRY, CDR2 SYGVKD. CDR3 region: CAISESLPGTAEVIDEQFF. Here the CDR3 DNA reads TGTGCCATCAGTGAGTCCTTGCCCGGGACAGCGGAGGTGATTGATGAGCAGTTCTTC.

This clonotype showed up just a few times. The rearrangement uses TRBV10-3 and TRBJ2-3, with 9 bases matching TRBD2. This CDR3 has 13 residues. V trimming: 8 bases; J trimming: 6 bases; junction bases outside the gene matches: 6. Germline values: CDR1 ENHRY, CDR2 SYGVKD. The CDR3 loop is CAILAGVSDTQYF. CDR3 coding DNA: TGTGCCATCTTAGCGGGAGTGTCTGATACGCAGTATTTT.

This clonotype was seen ten or more times. V and J are TRBV9 and TRBJ2-1, with 8 positions matching TRBD2. This CDR3 is built from 14 residues. Germline V gene sequence: CDR1 SGDLS, CDR2 YYNGEE. V lost 6 bases and J lost 9; bases outside the gene matches: 11. Written as DNA, the CDR3 is TGTGCCAGCATCCCGGGACTAGGGTCGGGTGAGCAGTTCTTC. This gives the protein CASIPGLGSGEQFF.

This clonotype was seen many times. A junction end diverges from the germline sequence, so it may reflect a read error. V usage is TRBV7-2 and J usage is TRBJ1-6; D not certain. The length of the CDR3 is 16 residues. CDR1 SGHTA and CDR2 FQGNSA come from the germline V gene. The CDR3 sequence is CASSLGGRLGNSPLHF. CDR3 bases: TGTGCCAGCAGCTTAGGAGGCAGGCTAGGCAATTCACCCCTCCATTTT.

This clonotype has a handful of counts. This chain connects TRBV5-1 to TRBJ1-4; D is perhaps TRBD1 (6 bases). The CDR3 is 16 amino acids. The germline V gene has CDR1 SGHRS and CDR2 YFSETQ. Trimming stripped 0 bases from V and 0 bases from J, with 9 bases between. In DNA, the CDR3 is TGCGCCAGCAGCTTGGGACAGGAGGCAACTAATGAAAAACTGTTTTTT. Translated: CASSLGQEATNEKLFF.

The V gene is TRBV9, the J gene TRBJ2-3, with D unresolved. Per germline, CDR1 SGDLS and CDR2 YYNGEE. V lost 0 bases and J 4 bases, leaving 12 bases between the germline ends. This CDR3 is built from 15 residues. CDR3 sequence: CASSVGPVSADTQYF. CDR3 coding DNA: TGTGCCAGCAGCGTAGGACCTGTAAGCGCAGATACGCAGTATTTT.

This chain joins TRBV6-6 and TRBJ2-7; D is uncertain. CDR1 MNHNY and CDR2 SVGAGI come from the germline V gene (reference sequence). The CDR3 totals 12 residues. Between the trimmed V and J ends, which lost 2 bases and 2 bases, there was a span of 4 bases. CDR3 sequence (DNA): TGTGCCAGCAGTTACGCTACCTACGAGCAGTACTTC. It encodes CASSYATYEQYF.

CDR3 nucleotides: TGTGCCAGCAGTTTAGGGACGGAGGGGAAGTACTTC. Translating gives CASSLGTEGKYF. This chain connects TRBV6-6 to TRBJ2-7; the D gene is possibly TRBD2 (6 bases). Germline V gene lookup returns CDR1 MNHNY and CDR2 SVGAGI (reference sequence). Trimming stripped 4 bases from V and 11 bases from J, with 15 bases between. This CDR3 is 12 amino acids long.

In its sample, this clonotype was seen many times. The chain uses TRBV12-3 or TRBV12-4 and TRBJ2-3; no definite D call. V was clipped by 7 bases and J by 3 bases, with 8 bases between them. This CDR3 region has 12 residues. CDR3 coding DNA: TGTGCCAGCACCCTCGGGACAGATACGCAGTATTTT. Its translation: CASTLGTDTQYF.